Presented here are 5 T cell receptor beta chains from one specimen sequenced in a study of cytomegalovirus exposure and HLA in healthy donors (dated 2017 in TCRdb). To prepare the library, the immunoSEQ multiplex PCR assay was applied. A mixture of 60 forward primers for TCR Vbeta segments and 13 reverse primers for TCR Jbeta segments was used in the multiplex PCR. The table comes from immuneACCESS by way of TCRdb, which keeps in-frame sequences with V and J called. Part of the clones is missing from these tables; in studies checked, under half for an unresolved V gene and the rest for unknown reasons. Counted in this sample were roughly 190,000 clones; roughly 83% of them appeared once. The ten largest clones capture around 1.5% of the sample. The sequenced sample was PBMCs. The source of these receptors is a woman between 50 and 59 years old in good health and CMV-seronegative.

CDR3 sequence (DNA): TGTGCCAGCAGTCCGACAGGGTATCAGCCCCAGCATTTT. Its translation is CASSPTGYQPQHF. The rearrangement joins TRBV27 to TRBJ1-5, with TRBD1 matching over 7 bases. With V trimmed by 5 bases and J by 5 bases, 3 bases remained unmatched. CDR3 length equals 13 residues. Germline-derived CDR1 and CDR2 are MNHEY and SMNVEV (reference sequence).

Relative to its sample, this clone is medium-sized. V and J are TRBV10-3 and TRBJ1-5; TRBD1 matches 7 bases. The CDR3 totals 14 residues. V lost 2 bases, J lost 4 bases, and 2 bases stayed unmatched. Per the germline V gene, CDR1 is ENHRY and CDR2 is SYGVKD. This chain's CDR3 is CAISERDSNQPQHF. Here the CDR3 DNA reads TGTGCCATCAGTGAGAGGGACAGTAATCAGCCCCAGCATTTT.

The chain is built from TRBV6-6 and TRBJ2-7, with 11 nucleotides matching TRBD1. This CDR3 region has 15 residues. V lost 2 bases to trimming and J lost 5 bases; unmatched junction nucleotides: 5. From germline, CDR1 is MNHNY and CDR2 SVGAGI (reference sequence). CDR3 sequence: CASSYAGQGVDEQYF. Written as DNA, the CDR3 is TGTGCCAGCAGTTACGCGGGACAGGGGGTAGACGAGCAGTACTTC.

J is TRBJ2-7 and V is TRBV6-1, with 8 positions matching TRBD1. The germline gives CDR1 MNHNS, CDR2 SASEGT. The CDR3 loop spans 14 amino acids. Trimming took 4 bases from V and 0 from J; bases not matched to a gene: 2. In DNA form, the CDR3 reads TGTGCCAGCAGTGGCAGGGGGCCCTCCTACGAGCAGTACTTC. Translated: CASSGRGPSYEQYF.

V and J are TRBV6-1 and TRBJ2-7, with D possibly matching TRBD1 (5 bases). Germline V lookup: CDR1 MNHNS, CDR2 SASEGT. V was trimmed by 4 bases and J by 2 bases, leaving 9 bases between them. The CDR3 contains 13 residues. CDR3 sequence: CASSVAGTYEQYF. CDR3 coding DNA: TGTGCCAGCAGTGTCGCAGGGACCTACGAGCAGTACTTC.